The rows below give T cell receptor beta chains drawn from one sample of a study of technical replicates of blood from a few donors. This table comes from immunoSEQ multiplex PCR, and its TCRdb copy is limited to in-frame clones, with some not included. The sample has about 66,000 clones, 70% to 90% seen once. The source material was PBMCs. These TCRs come from a human donor in good health. Some clones in this sample may be carry-over from other donors' samples. Both conserved end residues are part of each CDR3. A D gene is named only where the DNA matches it firmly. The size of a clone is reported for some rows only, either as once, few or many, or as a class for expanded clones.

d_call,v_call,clone_size,j_call,cdr3_nt,cdr3_aa
NA,TRBV10-3,NA,TRBJ1-6,TGTGCCATCACCTCGAACAGGGCAAAAAGTACCCTCCACTTT,CAITSNRAKSTLHF
NA,TRBV30,NA,TRBJ1-6,TGTGCCTGGAGTGTCCAGAATAATTCACCCCTCCACTTT,CAWSVQNNSPLHF
NA,TRBV25-1,NA,TRBJ1-4,TGTGCCAGCAGTGAATTGGGAGCCGCAACTAATGAAAAACTGTTTTTT,CASSELGAATNEKLFF
TRBD2,TRBV10-3,NA,TRBJ2-7,TGTGCCATCAGTCCGGCTAGCGGGAGCCGCGAGCAGTACTTC,CAISPASGSREQYF
NA,TRBV6-5,NA,TRBJ2-3,TGTGCCAGCAGTCGCGGCGGTCGGGGAGATACGCAGTATTTT,CASSRGGRGDTQYF
NA,TRBV30,once,TRBJ2-7,TGTGCCTGGAACGTTCAGGCCAGCTCCTACGAGCAGTACTTC,CAWNVQASSYEQYF
TRBD1,TRBV4-1,NA,TRBJ2-7,TGCGCCAGCAGCCAACACCTACAGGGGGCTTACCCCTACGAGCAGTACTTC,CASSQHLQGAYPYEQYF
NA,TRBV5-4,NA,TRBJ2-3,TGTGCCAGCAGCTTGGCCATCACAGATACGCAGTATTTT,CASSLAITDTQYF
TRBD1,TRBV7-8,NA,TRBJ2-1,TGTGCCAGCAGCTTCCAAGGGGGCCCCTCTAATGAGCAGTTCTTC,CASSFQGGPSNEQFF
NA,TRBV19,NA,TRBJ2-1,TGTGCCACCCACGACCGAGGAGGGAGCAATGAGCAGTTCTTC,CATHDRGGSNEQFF
TRBD2,TRBV5-4,NA,TRBJ2-5,TGTGCCAGCAGCACCCGGACTAGCGGCCAAGAGACCCAGTACTTC,CASSTRTSGQETQYF
TRBD2,TRBV9,NA,TRBJ2-1,TGTGCCAGCACTCCACGAGGGTGGGCGGGAGAGGAGCAGTTCTTC,CASTPRGWAGEEQFF
TRBD2,TRBV30,NA,TRBJ2-7,TGTGCCTGGAGTGAGGGGACTATCGAGCAGTACTTC,CAWSEGTIEQYF
TRBD1,TRBV4-1,NA,TRBJ1-5,TGCGCCAGCAGCCAGGCGCGGACAGGGGGCAATCAGCCCCAGCATTTT,CASSQARTGGNQPQHF
NA,TRBV7-2,NA,TRBJ2-1,TGTGCCAGCAGCTCGCTTACTAGCAATGAGCAGTTCTTC,CASSSLTSNEQFF
NA,TRBV14,NA,TRBJ2-2,TGTGCCAGCAGCCAAGTACAGGGAAGGGCCGGGGAGCTGTTTTTT,CASSQVQGRAGELFF
NA,TRBV7-9,NA,TRBJ1-1,TGTGCCAGCACCCCTGGGAGTAGGGTTGAGGCTTTCTTT,CASTPGSRVEAFF
TRBD2,TRBV6-5,NA,TRBJ2-7,TGTGCCAGCAGTTACCCCGCGGGGGGCGACTACGAGCAGTACTTC,CASSYPAGGDYEQYF
NA,TRBV7-2,NA,TRBJ2-3,TGTGCCAGCAGCGAAATCAGCGGTATAAGTCCACTCACAGATACGCAGTATTTT,CASSEISGISPLTDTQYF
TRBD1,TRBV4-3,NA,TRBJ2-2,TGCGCCAGCAGCCGACAGGGGTTTGACGGGGAGCTGTTTTTT,CASSRQGFDGELFF
NA,TRBV7-8,NA,TRBJ1-2,TGTGCCAGCAGCGAGGGCTATGGCTACACCTTC,CASSEGYGYTF
NA,TRBV7-2,NA,TRBJ1-6,TGTGCCAGCAGCTTAGGTGGTGCAGGCCTTAATTCACCCCTCCACTTT,CASSLGGAGLNSPLHF
NA,TRBV5-4,NA,TRBJ2-3,TGTGCCAGCAGCTCCCAGGGATGGGGCACGCAGTATTTT,CASSSQGWGTQYF
NA,TRBV19,NA,TRBJ2-7,TGTGCCAGTAGTATTTTACAGGGTTCCTACGAGCAGTACTTC,CASSILQGSYEQYF
TRBD2,TRBV5-4,NA,TRBJ2-5,TGTGCCAGCAGCAAGGAGGGACTAGCGGGAGGAGGCAGAGAGACCCAGTACTTC,CASSKEGLAGGGRETQYF
TRBD2,TRBV6-1,NA,TRBJ2-1,TGTGCCAGCAGTGAAGGGAAACGGGGGGGTCGGGATGAGCAGTTCTTC,CASSEGKRGGRDEQFF
NA,TRBV19,NA,TRBJ1-6,TGTGCCACCCAACAGGGCCCATATAATTCACCCCTCCACTTT,CATQQGPYNSPLHF
NA,TRBV28,NA,TRBJ1-2,TGTGCCAGCAGCTCCGGCAGGGGCTACTATGGCTACACCTTC,CASSSGRGYYGYTF
NA,TRBV5-1,NA,TRBJ2-5,TGCGCCAGCAGCTCCACCGGGCCCCGGAGGGAGACCCAGTACTTC,CASSSTGPRRETQYF
TRBD1,TRBV2,NA,TRBJ1-1,TGTGCCAGCAGATCAGGGGGCAACACTGAAGCTTTCTTT,CASRSGGNTEAFF
NA,TRBV5-1,NA,TRBJ1-4,TGCGCCAGCAGCTCAACGGGACTTAATGAAAAACTGTTTTTT,CASSSTGLNEKLFF
NA,TRBV2,NA,TRBJ1-1,TGTGCCAGCACCATAACACTGAACACTGAAGCTTTCTTT,CASTITLNTEAFF
NA,TRBV4-1,NA,TRBJ2-7,TGCGCCAGCAGCCAAGGTCAGGCCCCACGGATGGACGAGCAGTACTTC,CASSQGQAPRMDEQYF
NA,TRBV7-9,NA,TRBJ1-1,TGTGCCAGCATAGGTTGGGGGGTGAACACTGAAGCTTTCTTT,CASIGWGVNTEAFF
TRBD2,TRBV7-9,NA,TRBJ2-1,TGTGCCAGCAGTTTAGACGAATGGACTAGCGGGACCTACAATGAGCAGTTCTTC,CASSLDEWTSGTYNEQFF
NA,TRBV5-4,NA,TRBJ1-6,TGTGCCAGCAGCCGAGAAGACTATAATTCACCCCTCCACTTT,CASSREDYNSPLHF
TRBD1,TRBV18,NA,TRBJ2-2,TGTGCCAGCTCCCAGGGGGTATGGACGAACACCGGGGAGCTGTTTTTT,CASSQGVWTNTGELFF
NA,TRBV4-1,few,TRBJ2-5,TGCGCCAGCAGCCAAGATCTTATAGGGAGGGAGACCCAGTACTTC,CASSQDLIGRETQYF
NA,TRBV30,NA,TRBJ1-6,TGTGCCTGGAGCAGGGGCGCGGATAATTCACCCCTCCACTTT,CAWSRGADNSPLHF
TRBD2,TRBV2,NA,TRBJ2-1,TGTGCCACAGCATCCCAACTAGCGGGAGTCTCTTACAATGAGCAGTTCTTC,CATASQLAGVSYNEQFF
NA,TRBV20-1,NA,TRBJ2-1,TGCAGTGCTAGAGAGGAGGGAGGACAGTTCTTC,CSAREEGGQFF
TRBD2,TRBV5-6,NA,TRBJ2-7,TGTGCCAGCAATCGGCGGGGGGCCTACGAGCAGTACTTC,CASNRRGAYEQYF
TRBD1,TRBV14,once,TRBJ2-1,TGTGCCAGCAGGGGGGACAGGGGATCCAATGAGCAGTTCTTC,CASRGDRGSNEQFF
NA,TRBV11-1,few,TRBJ1-2,TGTGCCAGCAGCTTAGCGAGGGGGACCGGCTACACCTTC,CASSLARGTGYTF
TRBD1,TRBV5-1,NA,TRBJ1-1,TGCGCCAGCAGCATAGGGGGCGCGGACACTGAAGCTTTCTTT,CASSIGGADTEAFF
NA,TRBV6-1,NA,TRBJ2-2,TGTGCCAGCAGTCAAGCCTACAGAACCGGGGAGCTGTTTTTT,CASSQAYRTGELFF
TRBD2,TRBV5-1,NA,TRBJ2-1,TGCGCCAGCAGCTTAGCGGGAGGCACCTACAATGAGCAGTTCTTC,CASSLAGGTYNEQFF
NA,TRBV27,few,TRBJ1-5,TGTGCCAGCAGTCCAACCAGGGGCAATCAGCCCCAGCATTTT,CASSPTRGNQPQHF
NA,TRBV7-9,NA,TRBJ1-6,TGTGCCAGCAGCCGGAGCGGGGAGCATAATTCACCCCTCCACTTT,CASSRSGEHNSPLHF
NA,TRBV7-8,NA,TRBJ1-1,TGTGCCAGCAGCGCAGGCAGGGAGGTGGCTGAAGCTTTCTTT,CASSAGREVAEAFF
NA,TRBV10-3,NA,TRBJ2-7,TGTGCCATCAGACAAGCGGAAGCTTACGAGCAGTACTTC,CAIRQAEAYEQYF